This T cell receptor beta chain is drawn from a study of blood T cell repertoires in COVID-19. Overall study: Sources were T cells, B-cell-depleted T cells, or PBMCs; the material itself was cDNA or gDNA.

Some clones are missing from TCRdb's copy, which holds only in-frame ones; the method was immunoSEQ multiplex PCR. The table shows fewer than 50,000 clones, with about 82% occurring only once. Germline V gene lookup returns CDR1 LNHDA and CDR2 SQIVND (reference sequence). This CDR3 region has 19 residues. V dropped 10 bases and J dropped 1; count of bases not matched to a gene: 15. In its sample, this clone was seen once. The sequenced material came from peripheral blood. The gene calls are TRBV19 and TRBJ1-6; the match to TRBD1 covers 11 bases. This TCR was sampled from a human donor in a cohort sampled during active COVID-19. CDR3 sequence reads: CATSVQDRGQASYNSPLHF. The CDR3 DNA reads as TGTGCCACCTCGGTTCAGGACAGGGGGCAGGCGTCCTATAATTCACCCCTCCACTTT.